The 24 T cell receptor beta chains below all came from one sample that was sequenced in a study of CXCR3-negative and CXCR3-positive naive CD8 T cells. 5' RACE with UMI labels generated the TRB cDNA libraries. For each CDR3 protein, TCRdb gives one entry from its re-call of the 5' RACE reads, without DNA. Its table records tens of thousands of distinct CDR3 sequences. Sequenced: memory CD8+ T cells from blood. These receptors came from a human donor in good health. Some clones in this sample may be carry-over from other donors' samples.

The chain has TRBV19 and TRBJ2-7; the TCRdb D gene call, TRBD1, has no DNA to confirm it. This CDR3 is built from 12 residues. The V gene's germline CDR1 is LNHDA and CDR2 SQIVND (reference sequence). The CDR3 here is CASSQGANEQYF.

The chain uses TRBV28 and TRBJ1-3. Germline V gives CDR1 MDHEN, CDR2 SYDVKM. The CDR3 length is 16 residues. CDR3 protein: CASTPTSGGVGNTIYF.

This chain uses TRBV6-2 or TRBV6-3 with TRBJ2-1; the TCRdb D gene call, TRBD2, has no DNA to confirm it. CDR1 is MNHEY and CDR2 is SVGEGT in the germline V gene. The CDR3 contains 15 residues. The CDR3 is CASSYTSGSHNEQFF.

V gene TRBV28 combines with J gene TRBJ2-7; the TRBD1 assignment by TCRdb is unverifiable without DNA. Germline loops: CDR1 MDHEN, CDR2 SYDVKM. The CDR3 contains 15 residues. CDR3 protein: CASSTGQGGSYEQYF.

The chain couples TRBV15 to TRBJ1-5; with no DNA, the TCRdb D assignment of TRBD1 cannot be verified. Per germline, CDR1 LNHNV and CDR2 YYDKDF (reference sequence). The CDR3 is 15 residues long. CDR3 region: CATSRDKGARQPQHF.

The chain uses TRBV6-5 and TRBJ2-5. This CDR3 has 15 residues. Germline V gives CDR1 MNHEY, CDR2 SVGAGI. The CDR3 sequence: CASSYQAMGQETQYF.

The chain uses TRBV6-4 and TRBJ1-1; TCRdb's D gene call, TRBD1, goes unchecked for lack of DNA. The CDR3 totals 14 residues. From germline, CDR1 is MRHNA and CDR2 SNTAGT. The CDR3 loop reads CASSDSGTAAEAFF.

The chain is built from TRBV4-1 and TRBJ1-2; TCRdb selects TRBD1, and the lack of DNA leaves this call unchecked. This CDR3 has 15 residues. The germline gives CDR1 MGHRA, CDR2 YSYEKL. Here the CDR3 reads CASSQHRGSGYGYTF.

The chain has TRBV6-2 or TRBV6-3 and TRBJ2-1; TCRdb returns TRBD2, unconfirmable since there is no DNA. Germline CDR1 and CDR2: MNHEY and SVGEGT. The CDR3 loop spans 15 amino acids. The CDR3: CASSIASGSYNEQFF.

This chain connects TRBV30 to TRBJ2-1; TCRdb's D call, TRBD1, is unchecked because there is no DNA. The CDR3 has 11 amino acids. Per germline, CDR1 GTSNPN and CDR2 SVGIG (reference sequence). The CDR3 is CAWSGAREQFF.

The chain has TRBV29-1 and TRBJ2-2; the TCRdb call, TRBD1, lacks DNA for checking. The CDR3 covers 14 residues. Germline CDR1 SQVTM, CDR2 ANQGSEA. CDR3 protein: CSVSTGLNTGELFF.

The V gene is TRBV7-9, the J gene TRBJ2-3; TCRdb gives TRBD1 as the D gene, but with no DNA this cannot be confirmed. Germline CDR1 SEHNR, CDR2 FQNEAQ (reference sequence). This CDR3 comprises 15 residues. CDR3 in amino acids: CASSSRQGHTDTQYF.

This chain links TRBV7-8 with TRBJ2-7; lacking DNA, the TRBD1 call made by TCRdb goes unchecked. The CDR3 extends over 14 amino acids. Germline loops: CDR1 SGHVS, CDR2 FQNEAQ. CDR3 sequence reads: CASNGTTRNYEQYF.

The chain joins TRBV6-2 or TRBV6-3 to TRBJ1-1; the D gene TCRdb calls, TRBD1, cannot be checked with no DNA. The CDR3 is made up of 15 amino acids. Germline CDR1 MNHEY, CDR2 SVGEGT. The CDR3 reads CASSYLTGIGTEAFF.

The chain recombines TRBV10-3 with TRBJ2-7; with no DNA, the TCRdb D assignment of TRBD1 cannot be verified. This CDR3 has 12 residues. Per the germline V gene, CDR1 is ENHRY and CDR2 is SYGVKD. CDR3 sequence: CASGQEDYEQYF.

The chain joins TRBV5-1 to TRBJ2-1; the TCRdb D gene call, TRBD2, has no DNA to confirm it. The CDR3 totals 16 residues. From germline, CDR1 is SGHRS and CDR2 YFSETQ. CDR3 loop: CASSLLGGRAIDEQFF.

The chain links TRBV20-1 to TRBJ2-7; the D call from TCRdb, TRBD2, cannot be confirmed without DNA. CDR3 length: 15 amino acids. Per germline, CDR1 DFQATT and CDR2 SNEGSKA (reference sequence). The CDR3 loop reads CSARDLVEEHYEQYF.

The rearrangement uses TRBV4-3 and TRBJ1-5. Germline loops: CDR1 LGHNA, CDR2 YSLEER. This CDR3 contains 16 residues. The CDR3 region is CASSQGRSVENQPQHF.

The V gene is TRBV4-3, the J gene TRBJ2-2; TCRdb outputs TRBD1, but without DNA this stays unchecked. From germline, CDR1 is LGHNA and CDR2 YSLEER. This CDR3 is built from 15 residues. CDR3 amino acids: CASSLATGNTGELFF.

The V and J genes are TRBV2 and TRBJ1-2; TCRdb picks TRBD1, but there is no DNA to check that call. Germline assignment: CDR1 SNHLY and CDR2 FYNNEI. This CDR3 spans 14 amino acids. The CDR3 reads CASIPGEGDYGYTF.

The chain has TRBV2 and TRBJ2-1; TCRdb returns TRBD1, unconfirmable since there is no DNA. This CDR3 contains 14 residues. CDR1 is SNHLY and CDR2 is FYNNEI in the germline V gene. CDR3 sequence reads: CASKGGTVYNEQFF.

The chain uses TRBV2 and TRBJ2-7. Germline CDR1 SNHLY, CDR2 FYNNEI. CDR3 length: 13 residues. CDR3 sequence: CASSWSGAYEQYF.

This chain uses TRBV6-2 or TRBV6-3 with TRBJ2-3; the TCRdb D gene call, TRBD1, has no DNA to confirm it. Germline-derived CDR1 and CDR2 are MNHEY and SVGEGT. CDR3 size: 14 residues. The CDR3 sequence: CASTPGGATDTQYF.

J is TRBJ1-6 and V is TRBV7-6; TCRdb indicates TRBD1, and absent DNA this call remains unverified. Germline CDR1 and CDR2: SGHVS and FNYEAQ. CDR3 size: 17 residues. CDR3 in amino acids: CASSLESVGQDNSPLHF.